The clone carrying this T cell receptor beta chain was detected ten times or more. Its cognate antigen is unknown. Uncontrolled infection, other autoimmune disease, pregnancy or lactation disqualified patients from enrolment. Trimming took 11 bases from V and 4 from J, leaving 18 bases between them. There are 14 residues in the CDR3. Germline loops: CDR1 MDHEN, CDR2 SYDVKM. Regions amplified from RNA transcripts were the TCR beta CDR3 regions. The HTBI set primed first-round TCR CDR3 RT-PCR. TCRdb reprocessed the multiplex PCR reads via MiXCR and lists one record per CDR3 protein. Of 500,000 or so distinct CDR3 sequences listed, roughly a sixth are singletons. This entry is derived from a study of T cells in Graves' hyperthyroidism and ophthalmopathy. Study outcomes and limitations: Among thyroid clonotypes expanded above 0.001, most also appeared in blood.

The gene calls are TRBV28 and TRBJ1-5; tentative D call: TRBD1 (6 bases). The specimen was blood. This TCR was recovered from a woman aged 18-29 years with Graves' ophthalmopathy. The CDR3 region has the DNA TGTGCCGCCACCCCCCACAGGGATAATCAGCCCCAGCATTTT. The encoded protein is CAATPHRDNQPQHF.